These 4 T cell receptor beta chains were all obtained from the same sample, sequenced in a study of blood T cells in healthy people across ages. With a J-beta primer mix and a sample-barcoded 5' primer, a second PCR ran 7 to 11 cycles. A single record per CDR3 protein comes from TCRdb applying MiXCR to the 5' RACE reads. The sample contains about a million distinct CDR3 sequences, 35% to 40% of which appear only once. The sequencing input was blood. Receptors were obtained from a man between 18 and 35 years old in good health.

This clonotype was counted between two and nine times. V and J are TRBV28 and TRBJ1-4; tentatively, D is TRBD1 (5 bases). Germline V CDR1 and CDR2: MDHEN, SYDVKM. The CDR3 is made up of 15 amino acids. V gave up 2 bases and J gave up 6 bases, with 13 bases separating them. The CDR3 loop reads CASSLGGTNDEKLFF. The CDR3 nucleotides read TGTGCCAGCAGTTTAGGGGGGACTAATGATGAAAAACTGTTTTTT.

The rearrangement links TRBV3-1 to TRBJ1-2, with D perhaps TRBD1 (5 bases). The V and J ends lost 1 base and 0 bases respectively, with 9 bases between them. The CDR3 contains 15 residues. Germline V gives CDR1 LGHDT, CDR2 YNNKEL (reference sequence). As DNA, the CDR3 is TGTGCCAGCAGCCAAGGCGACAGTACTAACTATGGCTACACCTTC. Its translation: CASSQGDSTNYGYTF. Together with reference TRBV3-1 and TRBJ1-2, the CDR3 gives the full variable domain: DTAVSQTPKYLVTQMGNDKSIKCEQNLGHDTMYWYKQDSKKFLKIMFSYNNKELIINETVPNRFSPKSPDKAHLNLHINSLELGDSAVYFCASSQGDSTNYGYTFGSGTRLTVV.

V usage is TRBV7-7 and J usage is TRBJ2-7, with TRBD2 as a possible D gene (5 bases). The assigned J gene may be wrong: the sequence end matches TRBJ2-5 better. The V gene's germline CDR1 is SSHAT and CDR2 FNYEAQ (reference sequence). The CDR3 sequence is 16 residues long. CDR3: CASSLGASGFQETQYF. The DNA for the CDR3 is TGTGCCAGCAGCTTAGGGGCCAGCGGCTTCCAAGAGACCCAGTACTTC.

This chain joins TRBV20-1 and TRBJ1-1; TRBD1 might be the D (6 bases). Trimming took off 6 bases at V and 1 base at J, with 12 bases between the two ends. Germline CDR1 reads DFQATT; CDR2 reads SNEGSKA (reference sequence). The CDR3 has 13 amino acids. Written as DNA, the CDR3 is TGCAGTGCCACGGCGACAGGGAACACTGAAGCTTTCTTT. This codes for CSATATGNTEAFF.